The T cell receptor (beta chain) under discussion was sequenced for a study of graft-versus-host responses after intestinal transplantation. Sequencing was performed with immunoSEQ multiplex PCR; in TCRdb, only in-frame clones are kept and a portion is missing. The data contain approximately 81,000 clones, 87% of them singletons. Points on this clone: Its antigen remains unidentified.

The ends were cut back, 3 bases at V and 5 bases at J, with 13 bases in the middle. Looked up from germline, CDR1 is MGHDK and CDR2 is SYGVNS. The CDR3 loop spans 15 amino acids. Sequencing used unstimulated CD8+ T cells sorted from spleen or lymph node cells, obtained before transplant. The sequence was collected from a human donor who was the organ donor for an intestinal transplant. The V and J genes are TRBV25-1 and TRBJ2-2; TRBD2 is a possible D gene (5 bases). The CDR3: CASSDQWTSTGELFF. As DNA, the CDR3 is TGTGCCAGCAGTGATCAGTGGACTTCAACCGGGGAGCTGTTTTTT.